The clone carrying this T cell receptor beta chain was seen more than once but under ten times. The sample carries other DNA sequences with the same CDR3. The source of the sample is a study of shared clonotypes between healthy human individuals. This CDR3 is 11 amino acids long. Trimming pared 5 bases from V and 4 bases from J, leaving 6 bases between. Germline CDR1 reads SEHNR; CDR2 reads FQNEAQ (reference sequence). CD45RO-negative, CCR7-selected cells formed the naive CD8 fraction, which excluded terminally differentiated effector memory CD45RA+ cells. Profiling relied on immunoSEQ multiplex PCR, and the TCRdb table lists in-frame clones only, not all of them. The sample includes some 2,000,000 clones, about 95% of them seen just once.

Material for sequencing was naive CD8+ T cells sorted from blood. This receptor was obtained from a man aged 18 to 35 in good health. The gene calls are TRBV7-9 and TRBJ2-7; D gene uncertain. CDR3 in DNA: TGTGCCAGCAGCCTCGAATACGAGCAGTACTTC. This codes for CASSLEYEQYF.